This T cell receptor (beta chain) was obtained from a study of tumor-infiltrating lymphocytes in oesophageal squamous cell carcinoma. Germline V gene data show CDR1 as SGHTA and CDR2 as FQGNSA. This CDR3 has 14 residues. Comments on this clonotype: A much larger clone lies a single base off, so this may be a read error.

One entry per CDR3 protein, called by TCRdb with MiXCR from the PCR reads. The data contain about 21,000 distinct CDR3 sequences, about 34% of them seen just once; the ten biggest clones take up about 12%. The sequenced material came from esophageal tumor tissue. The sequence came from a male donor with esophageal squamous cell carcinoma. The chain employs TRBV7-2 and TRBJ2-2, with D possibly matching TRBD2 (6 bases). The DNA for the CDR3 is TGTGTCAGCACCAAAACGGAGGGAGGCGGGGAGCTGTTTTTT. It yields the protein CVSTKTEGGGELFF.